A single sample gave rise to the 31 T cell receptor beta chains below, sequenced in a study of T cell responses to AZD1222 COVID-19 vaccine. The data were produced by immunoSEQ multiplex PCR, yet TCRdb's version contains in-frame clones alone and is incomplete. The data show under 95,000 clones, with roughly 89% seen just once and 8% to 9.5% held by the top ten. Sequenced material: peripheral blood, taken on day 0 of AZD1222 vaccination. These receptors were obtained from an adult in good health.

This chain links TRBV7-2 with TRBJ1-6; TRBD1 agrees at 7 bases. The V segment lost 4 bases and the J segment 10 bases; nucleotides outside the gene matches: 10. The CDR3 loop spans 15 amino acids. Germline lookup yields CDR1 SGHTA and CDR2 FQGNSA. CDR3 DNA: TGTGCCAGCAGCTCGCGACAGGGTGCTGGATCACCCCTCCACTTT. Translated, it gives CASSSRQGAGSPLHF.

The gene calls are TRBV27 and TRBJ2-1; no clear D gene. Germline V gene data show CDR1 as MNHEY and CDR2 as SMNVEV (reference sequence). The CDR3 runs to 15 residues. Between the trimmed V and J ends, which lost 3 bases and 4 bases, there was a span of 13 bases. The CDR3 DNA reads TGTGCCAGCAGTTTGCGAATTCCCGAATACAATGAGCAGTTCTTC. This codes for CASSLRIPEYNEQFF.

The chain has TRBV27 and TRBJ2-7; perhaps D is TRBD1 or TRBD2 (7 bases each). V gave up 6 bases and J gave up 5 bases, with 20 bases separating them. This CDR3 comprises 15 residues. Germline V gene data show CDR1 as MNHEY and CDR2 as SMNVEV (reference sequence). The DNA of the CDR3 is TGTGCCAGCAGCCTAAAGGCAGGGGGGGTACACGAGCAGTACTTC. Its translation: CASSLKAGGVHEQYF.

The chain combines TRBV27 with TRBJ1-1; D might be TRBD1 (5 bases). With 7 bases removed from V and 1 base from J, the gap between germline ends came to 16 bases. From germline, CDR1 is MNHEY and CDR2 SMNVEV (reference sequence). The CDR3 contains 15 residues. The CDR3 region has the DNA TGTGCCAGCACGACAGCGCGATACCCGAACACTGAAGCTTTCTTT. Amino acids: CASTTARYPNTEAFF.

This clone was detected a few times. The chain has TRBV6-5 and TRBJ2-2; D is possibly TRBD2 (6 bases). Trimming removed 6 bases at V and 3 bases at J, with 11 bases between. This CDR3 comprises 14 residues. Germline V gene lookup returns CDR1 MNHEY and CDR2 SVGAGI. The CDR3 loop reads CASRGREDTGELFF. Written as DNA, the CDR3 is TGTGCCAGCAGAGGCAGGGAGGACACCGGGGAGCTGTTTTTT.

This sequence joins TRBV29-1 and TRBJ1-4, with no clear D. The CDR3 loop spans 10 amino acids. The germline V and J ends were trimmed by 6 bases and 8 bases, with 7 bases remaining between them. Germline CDR1 is SQVTM and CDR2 is ANQGSEA. CDR3 loop: CSVWREKLFF. In DNA form, the CDR3 reads TGCAGCGTGTGGAGAGAAAAACTGTTTTTT.

Only a few counts were recorded for this clone. J is TRBJ2-7 and V is TRBV7-9, with no clear D. There are 13 residues in the CDR3. V was cut by 3 bases and J by 5 bases, with 11 bases left in between. CDR1 is SEHNR, CDR2 FQNEAQ, per germline (reference sequence). The CDR3 is CASSFGQMDEQYF. CDR3 nucleotide sequence: TGTGCCAGCAGCTTTGGGCAGATGGACGAGCAGTACTTC.

The V call is TRBV4-3, the J call TRBJ2-7, with D unclear. The CDR3 is 15 amino acids. The germline V gene encodes CDR1 LGHNA and CDR2 YSLEER. V was cut by 1 base and J by 1 base, with 11 bases left in between. The DNA of the CDR3 is TGCGCCAGCAGCCAAGGGTTAGGTGAGTCCTACGAGCAGTACTTC. Protein: CASSQGLGESYEQYF.

The rearrangement joins TRBV27 to TRBJ1-5, with D unclear. The CDR3 runs 14 residues. CDR1 is MNHEY, CDR2 SMNVEV, per germline (reference sequence). Trimming cost V 6 bases and J 2 bases, with 11 bases left between them. The CDR3 nucleotides read TGTGCCAGCAGAAGGGTGCAGGGCAATCAGCCCCAGCATTTT. Its translation: CASRRVQGNQPQHF.

In this sample, this clone turned up once. This sequence joins TRBV5-1 and TRBJ2-1; 12 bases fit TRBD1. The ends lost 3 bases at V and 6 bases at J; junction bases unmatched: 10. Germline CDR1 reads SGHRS; CDR2 reads YFSETQ. The CDR3 runs 17 residues. The CDR3 sequence is CASSSHGGQGAFNEQFF. Written as DNA, the CDR3 is TGCGCCAGCAGCTCCCACGGGGGACAGGGGGCTTTCAATGAGCAGTTCTTC.

This clone was seen repeatedly, ten times or more. The chain has TRBV4-1 and TRBJ1-2; D may be TRBD1 (5 bases). The CDR3 has 15 amino acids. V was pared by 0 bases and J by 2 bases, with 10 bases between. Germline V gene data show CDR1 as MGHRA and CDR2 as YSYEKL. The CDR3 reads CASSQDGDPNYGYTF. As DNA, the CDR3 is TGCGCCAGCAGCCAAGACGGGGACCCGAACTATGGCTACACCTTC.

The chain joins TRBV7-2 to TRBJ2-2; the match to TRBD1 covers 12 bases. This CDR3 is built from 19 residues. CDR1 is SGHTA, CDR2 FQGNSA, per germline. V was pared by 4 bases and J by 0 bases, with 9 bases of the junction left unmatched. CDR3 amino acids: CASSSPGTGGATNTGELFF. Written as DNA, the CDR3 is TGTGCCAGCAGCTCCCCGGGGACAGGGGGCGCGACGAACACCGGGGAGCTGTTTTTT.

V is TRBV5-1 and J is TRBJ1-2, with D possibly being TRBD1 (5 bases). The CDR3 extends over 15 amino acids. Germline V gene sequence: CDR1 SGHRS, CDR2 YFSETQ. V was trimmed by 3 bases and J by 0 bases, leaving 12 bases between them. The CDR3 spells CASSSGVGANYGYTF. CDR3 nucleotides: TGCGCCAGCAGCTCGGGGGTAGGGGCTAACTATGGCTACACCTTC.

The chain combines TRBV4-2 with TRBJ2-5, with D perhaps TRBD1 (6 bases). Trimming left V 4 bases short and J 0 bases short, with 9 bases between. Germline loops: CDR1 LGHNA, CDR2 YNFKEQ. This CDR3 comprises 14 residues. The CDR3 here is CASSPRDNQETQYF. As DNA, the CDR3 is TGTGCCAGCAGCCCCCGGGACAACCAAGAGACCCAGTACTTC.

With respect to this clone: The junction departs from the called germline gene at one end, perhaps through a read error. The V and J genes are TRBV7-7 and TRBJ2-2; 10 bases fit TRBD1. In germline, CDR1 is SSHAT, CDR2 FNYEAQ (reference sequence). This CDR3 is 14 amino acids long. Here the CDR3 reads CASSPGQGTGELFF. Here the CDR3 DNA reads TGTGCTAGCAGCCCGGGACAGGGGACCGGGGAGCTGTTTTTT. Full variable domain (outside the CDR3, taken from reference TRBV7-7 and TRBJ2-2): GAGVSQSPRYKVTKRGQDVTLRCDPISSHATLYWYQQALGQGPEFLTYFNYEAQPDKSGLPSDRFSAERPEGSISTLTIQRTEQRDSAMYRCASSPGQGTGELFFGEGSRLTVL.

This clone was recorded a few times. The chain employs TRBV6-5 and TRBJ1-5; tentatively, D is TRBD1 (6 bases). The CDR3 extends over 15 amino acids. Per the germline V gene, CDR1 is MNHEY and CDR2 is SVGAGI. V was cut by 7 bases and J by 2 bases, with 15 bases left in between. The CDR3 coding sequence is TGTGCCAGCAAGAGGGACATTATGGGCAATCAGCCCCAGCATTTT. It specifies CASKRDIMGNQPQHF.

The genes are TRBV3-1 (or the pseudogene TRBV3-2) and TRBJ1-6; D is ambiguous. Germline values: CDR1 LGHDT, CDR2 YNNKEL (reference sequence). CDR3 size: 12 residues. Trimming took 0 bases from V and 9 from J, leaving 3 bases between them. The CDR3 nucleotides are TGTGCCAGCAGCCAAGAACCTTCACCCCTCCACTTT. This codes for CASSQEPSPLHF.

The rearrangement links TRBV15 to TRBJ1-4; D gene ambiguous. The germline CDR1 and CDR2 sequences are LNHNV and YYDKDF (reference sequence). Trimming shortened V by 3 bases and J by 3 bases, and 11 bases separated the two germline ends. This CDR3 region has 15 residues. Here the CDR3 reads CATSRDPSANEKLFF. The CDR3 nucleotides read TGTGCCACCAGCAGGGACCCCTCGGCTAATGAAAAACTGTTTTTT.

The V and J genes are TRBV5-1 and TRBJ2-3; 9 bases agree with TRBD1. The CDR3 is 15 amino acids. V dropped 6 bases and J dropped 0; count of bases not matched to a gene: 5. CDR1 SGHRS and CDR2 YFSETQ come from the germline V gene. This CDR3 is CASTRTGDSTDTQYF. The CDR3 DNA follows: TGCGCCAGCACGAGGACAGGGGATAGCACAGATACGCAGTATTTT.

This clone was picked up one time. The chain joins TRBV19 to TRBJ1-6; D might be TRBD1 (6 bases). The V gene's germline CDR1 is LNHDA and CDR2 SQIVND (reference sequence). The CDR3 extends over 15 amino acids. The V gene lost 5 bases and the J gene lost 8 bases, with 16 bases spanning the gap. The CDR3 is CASSGWGGRHSPLHF. The CDR3 coding sequence is TGTGCCAGTAGTGGCTGGGGGGGCCGCCATTCACCCCTCCACTTT.

The V and J genes are TRBV13 and TRBJ1-3; D perhaps matches TRBD1 (5 bases). The CDR3 is made up of 16 amino acids. Trimming shortened V by 5 bases and J by 0 bases, and 14 bases separated the two germline ends. Germline CDR1 reads PRHDT; CDR2 reads FYEKMQ (reference sequence). The DNA of the CDR3 is TGTGCCAGCAGCAGAGAAGGGGCCTACTCTGGAAACACCATATATTTT. This codes for CASSREGAYSGNTIYF.

This clone was seen more than once but under ten times. V gene TRBV7-9 combines with J gene TRBJ1-2; 7 positions agree with TRBD1. The CDR3 is made up of 15 amino acids. Germline loops: CDR1 SEHNR, CDR2 FQNEAQ (reference sequence). V was pared by 5 bases and J by 5 bases, with 11 bases of the junction left unmatched. This CDR3 reads CASSPWDSRLYGYTF. The DNA for the CDR3 is TGTGCCAGCAGCCCATGGGACAGCCGACTTTATGGCTACACCTTC.

V is TRBV7-2 and J is TRBJ1-3, with 7 bases matching TRBD1. The CDR3 spans 16 residues. The germline CDR1 and CDR2 sequences are SGHTA and FQGNSA. Losses at the gene ends were 2 bases for V and 4 bases for J; bases not matched to a gene: 8. The CDR3 region is CASSLKTGTVGNTIYF. The CDR3, as DNA: TGTGCCAGCAGCTTAAAAACTGGGACAGTCGGAAACACCATATATTTT.

This clone ranks as medium-sized (0.01 to 0.1%). The chain couples TRBV6-2 or TRBV6-3 to TRBJ1-2; no clear D. The germline V gene has CDR1 MNHEY and CDR2 SVGEGT. The length of the CDR3 is 11 residues. Trimming shortened V by 2 bases and J by 10 bases, and 8 bases separated the two germline ends. CDR3 nucleotides: TGTGCCAGCAGTTACCCCGGGGACTACACCTTC. Translated, it gives CASSYPGDYTF.

In its sample, this clone was seen once. V is TRBV18 and J is TRBJ1-2, with unresolved D. V was trimmed by 1 base and J by 10 bases, leaving 10 bases between them. The CDR3 extends over 12 amino acids. Germline V gene lookup returns CDR1 KGHSH and CDR2 LQKENI. The CDR3 here is CASSPQGNLYTF. CDR3 coding DNA: TGTGCCAGCTCACCACAGGGAAACCTCTACACCTTC.

CDR3 sequence reads: CASSEEGANQPQHF. CDR3 coding DNA: TGTGCCAGCAGTGAAGAAGGGGCTAATCAGCCCCAGCATTTT. The V and J genes are TRBV25-1 and TRBJ1-5, with D maybe TRBD1 (5 bases). CDR3 size: 14 residues. The V gene's germline CDR1 is MGHDK and CDR2 SYGVNS. V lost 2 bases and J lost 4, with 9 bases in between.

J is TRBJ2-7 and V is TRBV9; TRBD2 might be the D (7 bases). The CDR3 consists of 16 residues. CDR1 is SGDLS, CDR2 YYNGEE, per germline. V lost 0 bases to trimming and J lost 2 bases, with 15 bases between them. As DNA, the CDR3 is TGTGCCAGCAGCGTAGCTGGGGGGGGCTCTCCCTACGAGCAGTACTTC. Translating gives CASSVAGGGSPYEQYF.

This sequence joins TRBV27 and TRBJ2-4, with no clear D. The CDR3 is 13 amino acids. The ends were cut back, 2 bases at V and 4 bases at J, with 6 bases in the middle. Germline V gives CDR1 MNHEY, CDR2 SMNVEV (reference sequence). This CDR3 is CASSLAGKNIQYF. The CDR3 DNA sequence: TGTGCCAGCAGTTTAGCAGGAAAAAACATTCAGTACTTC.

The rearrangement links TRBV25-1 to TRBJ1-3; TRBD1 aligns across 7 bases. Looked up from germline, CDR1 is MGHDK and CDR2 is SYGVNS. The ends lost 8 bases at V and 0 bases at J; junction bases unmatched: 16. The CDR3 has 18 amino acids. Here the CDR3 DNA reads TGTGCCAGCCAACGACAGGGTAAAGGCATGGGCTCTGGAAACACCATATATTTT. As protein: CASQRQGKGMGSGNTIYF.

The chain recombines TRBV27 with TRBJ2-7; D not resolved. V shed 2 bases and J shed 0 bases, with 14 bases lying between them. Per the germline V gene, CDR1 is MNHEY and CDR2 is SMNVEV (reference sequence). The length of the CDR3 is 16 residues. The CDR3 DNA follows: TGTGCCAGCAGTTTACAGTCCGGGTTCGGCTCCTACGAGCAGTACTTC. Protein product: CASSLQSGFGSYEQYF.

V gene TRBV5-1 combines with J gene TRBJ2-7; a possible D gene is TRBD1 (6 bases). Per germline, CDR1 SGHRS and CDR2 YFSETQ. V was pared by 3 bases and J by 0 bases, with 22 bases between. CDR3 size: 18 residues. The CDR3 is CASSSTRTDRLGSYEQYF. The CDR3 region has the DNA TGCGCCAGCAGCTCCACGAGAACCGACAGGCTCGGCTCCTACGAGCAGTACTTC.